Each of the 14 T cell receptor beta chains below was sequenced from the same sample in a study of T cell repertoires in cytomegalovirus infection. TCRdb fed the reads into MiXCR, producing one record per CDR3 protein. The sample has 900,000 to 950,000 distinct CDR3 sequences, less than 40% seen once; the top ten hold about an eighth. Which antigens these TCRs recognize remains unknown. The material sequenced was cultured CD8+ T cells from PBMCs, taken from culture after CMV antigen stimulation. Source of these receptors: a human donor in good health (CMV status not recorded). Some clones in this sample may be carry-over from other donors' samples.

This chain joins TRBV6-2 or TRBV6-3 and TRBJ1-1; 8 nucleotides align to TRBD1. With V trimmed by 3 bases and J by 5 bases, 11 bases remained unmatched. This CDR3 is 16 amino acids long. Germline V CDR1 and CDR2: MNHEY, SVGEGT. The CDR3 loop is CASSYGTGGGGTEAFF. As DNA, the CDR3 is TGTGCCAGCAGTTATGGAACAGGGGGAGGAGGGACTGAAGCTTTCTTT.

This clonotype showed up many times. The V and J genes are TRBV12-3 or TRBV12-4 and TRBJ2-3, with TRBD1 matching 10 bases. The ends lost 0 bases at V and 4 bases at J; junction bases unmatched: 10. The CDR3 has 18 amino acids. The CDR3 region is CASSLADVVGQGSDTQYF. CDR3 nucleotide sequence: TGTGCCAGCAGTTTAGCGGATGTTGTGGGACAGGGGTCAGATACGCAGTATTTT.

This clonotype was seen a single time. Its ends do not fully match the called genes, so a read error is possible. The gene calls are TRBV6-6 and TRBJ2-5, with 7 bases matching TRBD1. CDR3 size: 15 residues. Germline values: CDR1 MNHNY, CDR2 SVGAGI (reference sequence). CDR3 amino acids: CASSPGQATQGTQYF. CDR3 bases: TGTGCCAGCAGTCCAGGACAGGCTACTCAAGGGACCCAGTACTTC.

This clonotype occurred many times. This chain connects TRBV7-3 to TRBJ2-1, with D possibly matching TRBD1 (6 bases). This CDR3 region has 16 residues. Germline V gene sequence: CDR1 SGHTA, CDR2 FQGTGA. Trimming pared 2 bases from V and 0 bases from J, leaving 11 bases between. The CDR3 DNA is TGTGCCAGCAGCTTACTGGGGGCCAGCTCCTACAATGAGCAGTTCTTC. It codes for CASSLLGASSYNEQFF.

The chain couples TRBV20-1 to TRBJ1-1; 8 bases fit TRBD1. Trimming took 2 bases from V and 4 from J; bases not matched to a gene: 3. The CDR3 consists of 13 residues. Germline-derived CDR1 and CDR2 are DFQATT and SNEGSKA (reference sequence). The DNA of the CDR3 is TGCAGTGCTAGAAGGACAGGGACCACTGAAGCTTTCTTT. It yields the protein CSARRTGTTEAFF.

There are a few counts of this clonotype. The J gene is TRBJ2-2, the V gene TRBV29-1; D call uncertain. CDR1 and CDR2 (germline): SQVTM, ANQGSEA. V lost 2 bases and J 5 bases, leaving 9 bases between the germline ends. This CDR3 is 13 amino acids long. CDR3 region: CSVELGRTGELFF. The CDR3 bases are TGCAGCGTTGAACTGGGTCGGACCGGGGAGCTGTTTTTT.

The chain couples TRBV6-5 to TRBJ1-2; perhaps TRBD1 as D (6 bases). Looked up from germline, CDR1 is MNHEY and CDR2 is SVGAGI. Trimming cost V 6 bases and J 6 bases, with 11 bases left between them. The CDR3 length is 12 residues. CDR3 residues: CASRQGGDGYTF. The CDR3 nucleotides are TGTGCCAGCAGACAGGGTGGGGATGGCTACACCTTC.

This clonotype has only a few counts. CDR3 bases: TGTGCCAGCAGTTACTTGCACGGCTCCTACAATGAGCAGTTCTTC. Its translation is CASSYLHGSYNEQFF. The chain carries TRBV6-5 and TRBJ2-1; the D is unclear. Germline V CDR1 and CDR2: MNHEY, SVGAGI. Trimming left V 1 base short and J 0 bases short, with 7 bases between. The CDR3 runs to 15 residues.

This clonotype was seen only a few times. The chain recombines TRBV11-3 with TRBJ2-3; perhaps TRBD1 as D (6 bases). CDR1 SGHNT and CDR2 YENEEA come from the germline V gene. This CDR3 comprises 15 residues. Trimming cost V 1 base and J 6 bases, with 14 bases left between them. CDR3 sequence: CASSLGQDPRDTQYF. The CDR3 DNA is TGTGCCAGCAGCTTAGGACAGGACCCGCGGGATACGCAGTATTTT.

Here the CDR3 reads CASASTYGYTF. CDR3 coding DNA: TGTGCCAGCGCCAGCACCTATGGCTACACCTTC. The V call is TRBV6-6, the J call TRBJ1-2; D call uncertain. Trimming stripped 8 bases from V and 4 bases from J, with 8 bases between. Germline lookup yields CDR1 MNHNY and CDR2 SVGAGI (reference sequence). The CDR3 extends over 11 amino acids.

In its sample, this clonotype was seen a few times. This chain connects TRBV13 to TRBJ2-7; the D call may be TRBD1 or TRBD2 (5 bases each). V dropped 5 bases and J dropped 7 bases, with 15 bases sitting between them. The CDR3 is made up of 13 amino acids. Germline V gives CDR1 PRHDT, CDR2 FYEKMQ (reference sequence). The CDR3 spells CASSKGRSREQYF. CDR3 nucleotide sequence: TGTGCCAGCAGCAAGGGACGGTCAAGGGAGCAGTACTTC.

As DNA, the CDR3 is TGTGCCAGCAGTTCGGGACAGGCAAATGAGCAGTTCTTC. Translating it yields CASSSGQANEQFF. The chain links TRBV12-3 or TRBV12-4 to TRBJ2-1, with 8 bases aligning to TRBD1. V lost 4 bases and J lost 7; bases outside the gene matches: 3. This CDR3 comprises 13 residues.

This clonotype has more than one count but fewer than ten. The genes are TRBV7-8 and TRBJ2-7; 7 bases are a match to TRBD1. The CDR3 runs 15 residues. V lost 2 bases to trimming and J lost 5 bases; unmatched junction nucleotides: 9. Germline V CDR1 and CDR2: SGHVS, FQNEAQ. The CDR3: CASSLRGGAVHEQYF. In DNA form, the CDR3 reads TGTGCCAGCAGCTTACGAGGGGGCGCGGTCCACGAGCAGTACTTC.

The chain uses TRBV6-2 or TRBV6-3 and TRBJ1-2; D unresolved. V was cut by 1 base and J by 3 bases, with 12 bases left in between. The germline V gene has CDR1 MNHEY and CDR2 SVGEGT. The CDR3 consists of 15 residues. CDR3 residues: CASSYLGNIDYGYTF. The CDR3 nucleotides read TGTGCCAGCAGTTACTTGGGGAATATCGACTATGGCTACACCTTC.